In this sample, the clone carrying this T cell receptor (beta chain) turned up a few times. The antigen remains unidentified. This record belongs to a study of metastatic and nonmetastatic thyroid tumors. About the study: Peripheral blood and tumor or nodule samples from malignant and benign thyroid patients were compared.

Authors' processing steps: Variation in CDR3 across clinicopathological groups served as the basis for constructing a distant-metastasis classifier in papillary thyroid cancer. TCRdb re-processed the PCR reads through MiXCR. TCRdb, rather than the study authors, made the V and J calls. The sample shows approximately 21,000 clones, about 30% of them seen only once. Points from the study as a whole: Benign nodules were reported to have significantly lower TCR beta diversity than malignant thyroid tumors, in blood and tumor.

Every patient was untreated before thyroid surgery. V was pared by 8 bases and J by 0 bases, with 8 bases between. The CDR3 runs 14 residues. CDR1 is MNHNS and CDR2 is SASEGT in the germline V gene. This TCR derives from a female donor with papillary thyroid cancer or a benign thyroid nodule (not recorded which). Some clones in this sample may be carry-over from other donors' samples. Material: tumor tissue. The chain is built from TRBV6-1 and TRBJ2-6; D remains ambiguous. The CDR3 is CASGISSGANVLTF. The CDR3 coding sequence is TGTGCCAGCGGCATTAGCTCTGGGGCCAACGTCCTGACTTTC.